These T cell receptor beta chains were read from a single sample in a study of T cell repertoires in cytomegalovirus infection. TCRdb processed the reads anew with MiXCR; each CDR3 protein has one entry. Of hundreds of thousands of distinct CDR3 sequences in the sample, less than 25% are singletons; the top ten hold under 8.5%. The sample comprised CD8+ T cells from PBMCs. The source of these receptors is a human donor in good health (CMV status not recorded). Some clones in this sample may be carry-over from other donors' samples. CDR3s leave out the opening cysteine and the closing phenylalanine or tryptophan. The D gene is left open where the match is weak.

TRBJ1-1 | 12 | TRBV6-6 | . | ASSHGGGHTEAF
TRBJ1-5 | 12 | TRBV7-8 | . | ASSLRADGQPQH
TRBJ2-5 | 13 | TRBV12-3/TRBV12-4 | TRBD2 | ASRDRTSGKETQY
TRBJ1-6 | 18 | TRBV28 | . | ASSLFNGQGWDVEDSPLH
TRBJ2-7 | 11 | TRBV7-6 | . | ASSRPGLGEQY
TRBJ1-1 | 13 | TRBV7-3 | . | ASSLRPGGNTEAF
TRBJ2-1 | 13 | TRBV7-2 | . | ASSLSDLDYNEQF
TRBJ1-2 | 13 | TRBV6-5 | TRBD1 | ASSYFKTGGWGYT
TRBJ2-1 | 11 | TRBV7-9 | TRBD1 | ASSFALGQGQF
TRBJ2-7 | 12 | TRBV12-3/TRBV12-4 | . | ASRPGERKNEQY
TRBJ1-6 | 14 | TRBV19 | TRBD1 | ASSIAPGQGTTPLH
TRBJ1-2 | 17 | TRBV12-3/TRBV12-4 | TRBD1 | ASSSTFRDRSPYYYGYT
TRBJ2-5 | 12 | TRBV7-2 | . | ASSVDRSQETQY
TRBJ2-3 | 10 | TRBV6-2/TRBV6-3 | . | ASRSLRNTQY
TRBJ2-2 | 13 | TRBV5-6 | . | ASTRGGSNTGELF
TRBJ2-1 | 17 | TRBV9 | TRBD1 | ASSSSGQGARLGPNEQF
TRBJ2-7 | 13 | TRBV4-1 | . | ASTLTGTGSYEQY